This TCR beta chain was identified in a study of tissue T cells after allogeneic stem cell transplantation. The study, taken as a whole, reports: Within patients, tissue anatomy strongly shaped TCR repertoire composition. Few T cell clones were shared across patients, but motif clusters showed tissue-specific shared signatures. Alloreactivity or antigen specificity of tissue TCRs was not determined; some clones might be host cells.

The V segment lost 5 bases and the J segment 5 bases; nucleotides outside the gene matches: 8. Germline V gene lookup returns CDR1 SGHND and CDR2 FRSKSL. CDR3 length: 16 amino acids. For this clone: Its specificity is unknown. Gene names follow the mouse nomenclature. The observed sequence ends 1 residue before the CDR3 terminus, with the missing tail filled in from the germline J gene.

Stated time point: mouse harvest day 7 after allogeneic transplant. Mouse grafts combined 10^7 T-cell-depleted bone marrow cells with 10^6 splenic CD5+ T cells. Tissues came from B6→BALB/c major-mismatch GVHD mice at day 7 or 14. Clones were read by immunoSEQ multiplex PCR, and TCRdb kept only the in-frame ones, dropping some. The data show roughly 9,700 clones, about 47% seen once. The sample consisted of gut tissue. The chain combines TRBV15 with TRBJ2-4; the match to TRBD2 covers 12 bases. The TCR comes from a female BALB/c mouse given C57BL/6 T cells with graft-versus-host disease after an allogeneic hematopoietic cell transplant. The CDR3 bases that were read are TGTGCCAGCAGTCGACTGGGGGGGCGAATGGGAAACACCTTGTAC. Translated: CASSRLGGRMGNTLY. The complete CDR3 sequence is CASSRLGGRMGNTLYF.